The TCR beta chain under discussion was sequenced for a study of Graves' ophthalmopathy and Graves' hyperthyroidism. Study-wide findings and caveats: Sensitivity reached 87.88% and specificity about 80% for a 13-signature model separating ophthalmopathy from stable hyperthyroidism. The blood repertoire also included most expanded thyroid clonotypes above 0.001 frequency. The model predicted progression of ophthalmopathy with a sensitivity of roughly 65%, and its specificity was 72% to 85%.

RNA transcripts were the source from which TCR beta CDR3 regions were amplified. First-round RT-PCR with HTBI primers preceded a second-round multiplex PCR. A single record per CDR3 protein comes from TCRdb applying MiXCR to the multiplex PCR reads. In the table there are hundreds of thousands of distinct CDR3 sequences, about a fifth of which are singletons. This clonotype was seen at least ten times. Its antigen is unidentified. From germline, CDR1 is MNHEY and CDR2 SVGEGT. The CDR3 totals 18 residues. V lost 6 bases, J lost 7 bases, and 17 bases stayed unmatched. The source is a woman aged 18-29 years with stable Graves' hyperthyroidism. Some clones in this sample may be carry-over from other donors' samples. The source material was peripheral blood. This sequence joins TRBV6-2 or TRBV6-3 and TRBJ1-5, with 11 bases identical to TRBD1. The CDR3 DNA is TGTGCCAGCAGGGCAACTGGACAGGGGGCTTTTCGTGGCCAGCCCCAGCATTTT. This gives the protein CASRATGQGAFRGQPQHF.